These T cell receptor beta chains were read from a single sample in a study of CD4 T cells in relation to SARS-CoV-2 and coronaviruses. Only in-frame clones appear in the TCRdb table, and some are missing; sequencing was by immunoSEQ multiplex PCR. The table includes tens of thousands of clones, about 80% detected once. These receptors' antigens are unknown. The sequencing input was CD4+ T cells from PBMCs, cultured in vitro. The receptors here all came from a human donor in good health. The CDR3 runs from the conserved cysteine through the conserved F or W. A D gene is named only where the DNA matches it firmly. Only some rows state a clone size, as once, few, many or a class for expanded clones.

v_gene	abundance	j_gene	d_gene	len	CDR3aa	CDR3nt
TRBV10-1	few	TRBJ2-5	.	14	CASSDAMGQETQYF	TGCGCCAGCAGTGATGCCATGGGGCAAGAGACCCAGTACTTC
TRBV18	once	TRBJ1-5	TRBD1	17	CASSPGQGILLNQPQHF	TGTGCCAGCTCACCGGGACAGGGGATTTTATTAAATCAGCCCCAGCATTTT
TRBV10-3	.	TRBJ1-2	TRBD1	14	CAISGTGESYGYTF	TGTGCCATCAGTGGGACAGGAGAGAGCTATGGCTACACCTTC
TRBV10-2	few	TRBJ1-3	.	13	CASGVSSGNTIYF	TGCGCCAGCGGCGTGAGCTCTGGAAACACCATATATTTT
TRBV11-3	large	TRBJ2-5	TRBD2	15	CASSSTSGRGETQYF	TGTGCCAGCAGCTCGACTAGCGGGAGGGGAGAGACCCAGTACTTC
TRBV9	.	TRBJ2-6	.	18	CASSAVRDTYSGANVLTF	TGTGCCAGCAGCGCCGTCCGGGACACCTACTCTGGGGCCAACGTCCTGACTTTC
TRBV24-1	.	TRBJ2-5	TRBD2	16	CATDEASASGRETQYF	TGTGCCACCGATGAAGCTAGCGCTAGCGGGAGGGAGACCCAGTACTTC
TRBV7-6	.	TRBJ1-2	TRBD1	15	CASSLTGTGDFGYTF	TGTGCCAGCAGCCTAACCGGGACAGGGGATTTTGGCTACACCTTC
TRBV19	.	TRBJ2-1	.	13	CASSPAVRYEQFF	TGTGCCAGTAGTCCCGCGGTGCGGTATGAGCAGTTCTTC
TRBV19	.	TRBJ2-1	TRBD2	19	CATRFSGLAGEVQYYEQFF	TGTGCCACCCGATTTAGTGGACTAGCGGGAGAGGTCCAATATTATGAGCAGTTCTTC
TRBV11-3	.	TRBJ2-1	.	13	CASSPRTYNEQFF	TGTGCCAGCAGCCCCAGGACTTACAATGAGCAGTTCTTC
TRBV5-1	.	TRBJ2-7	.	13	CASSLEGQLEQYF	TGCGCCAGCAGCTTGGAAGGCCAGCTGGAGCAGTACTTC
TRBV6-2/TRBV6-3	.	TRBJ1-4	TRBD1	17	CASSYFGQGENGEKLFF	TGTGCCAGCAGTTACTTCGGACAGGGAGAAAACGGGGAAAAACTGTTTTTT
TRBV2	.	TRBJ2-5	TRBD1	14	CASSGQGEWETQYF	TGTGCCAGTTCAGGACAGGGAGAATGGGAGACCCAGTACTTC
TRBV30	.	TRBJ2-2	.	14	CAWRRGRAFGELFF	TGTGCCTGGCGGAGGGGCAGGGCTTTTGGGGAGCTGTTTTTT
TRBV7-9	few	TRBJ2-1	TRBD1	14	CASSSWTGLNEQFF	TGTGCCAGCAGCTCCTGGACAGGGCTCAATGAGCAGTTCTTC
TRBV6-5	.	TRBJ2-7	.	13	CASRAGTAEEQYF	TGTGCCAGCAGGGCCGGGACTGCTGAGGAGCAGTACTTC
TRBV2	once	TRBJ2-1	.	15	CASSVQGSSYNEQFF	TGTGCCAGCAGTGTGCAAGGAAGCTCCTACAATGAGCAGTTCTTC
TRBV3-1/TRBV3-2	.	TRBJ1-2	.	14	CASSQAGGSYGYTF	TGTGCCAGCAGCCAAGCGGGGGGGAGCTATGGCTACACCTTC
TRBV5-6	.	TRBJ1-5	.	16	CASSLNGGQLNQPQHF	TGTGCCAGCAGCTTGAACGGCGGGCAGTTAAATCAGCCCCAGCATTTT
TRBV6-1	.	TRBJ1-6	.	16	CASSVVGSSYNSPLHF	TGTGCCAGCAGTGTCGTTGGAAGCTCCTATAATTCACCCCTCCACTTT
TRBV5-4	.	TRBJ2-2	.	14	CASSLVRGAEELFF	TGTGCCAGCAGCTTGGTTCGGGGGGCTGAGGAGCTGTTTTTT
TRBV18	.	TRBJ1-1	.	17	CASSPRTLGGDNTEAFF	TGTGCCAGCTCACCACGGACATTAGGGGGAGATAACACTGAAGCTTTCTTT
TRBV24-1	.	TRBJ2-3	TRBD1	17	CATSDFMGTDVPDTQYF	TGTGCCACCAGTGATTTTATGGGGACAGACGTGCCAGATACGCAGTATTTT
TRBV5-6	.	TRBJ2-3	.	14	CASSRAPSTDTQYF	TGTGCCAGCAGCCGGGCCCCTAGCACAGATACGCAGTATTTT
TRBV29-1	.	TRBJ2-7	.	14	CSVDVGRGSYEQYF	TGCAGCGTTGACGTTGGACGGGGGTCCTACGAGCAGTACTTC
TRBV9	.	TRBJ1-6	.	16	CASSVDAGSGNSPLHF	TGTGCCAGCAGCGTAGATGCAGGGTCGGGTAATTCACCCCTCCACTTT
TRBV10-3	.	TRBJ2-4	.	16	CAPRVFLREAKNIQYF	TGTGCCCCTAGGGTCTTCCTAAGGGAGGCCAAAAACATTCAGTACTTC
TRBV28	few	TRBJ1-4	.	16	CASTPSLGVSREKLFF	TGTGCCAGCACCCCCTCGTTGGGGGTTTCCCGCGAAAAACTGTTTTTT
TRBV12-5	.	TRBJ2-3	TRBD2	16	CASGSVRTSGSDTQYF	TGTGCTAGTGGTTCGGTCCGGACTAGCGGGAGTGATACGCAGTATTTT
TRBV7-2	.	TRBJ1-4	.	14	CASSTRLGNEKLFF	TGTGCCAGCAGCACAAGATTGGGTAATGAAAAACTGTTTTTT
TRBV4-2	.	TRBJ2-1	.	19	CASSQGPRGGGGIYNEQFF	TGTGCCAGCAGCCAAGGGCCTAGGGGTGGAGGGGGCATCTACAATGAGCAGTTCTTC
TRBV4-2	few	TRBJ2-4	.	14	CASSQDFGSGIQYF	TGTGCCAGCAGCCAAGATTTTGGGAGTGGCATTCAGTACTTC
TRBV19	.	TRBJ2-7	TRBD1	14	CASSIGQGAYEQYF	TGTGCCAGTAGTATAGGACAGGGGGCCTACGAGCAGTACTTC
TRBV10-2	once	TRBJ2-7	.	15	CASSETGPPPHEQYF	TGCGCCAGCAGTGAGACGGGCCCGCCCCCACACGAGCAGTACTTC
TRBV23-1	.	TRBJ1-1	TRBD1	12	CASKHRGPGPFF	TGCGCCAGCAAACACAGGGGACCCGGGCCTTTCTTT
TRBV6-5	.	TRBJ2-5	TRBD2	14	CASSSGANQETQYF	TGTGCCAGCAGTAGCGGGGCGAACCAAGAGACCCAGTACTTC
TRBV24-1	few	TRBJ1-2	.	12	CATSDDSYGYTF	TGTGCCACCAGTGATGACAGCTATGGCTACACCTTC
TRBV28	.	TRBJ1-1	TRBD1	17	CASSLPGGAKGVGEAFF	TGTGCCAGCAGCTTACCAGGGGGCGCTAAGGGGGTTGGTGAAGCTTTCTTT
TRBV11-2	few	TRBJ2-1	TRBD2	14	CASSSLAGYNEQFF	TGTGCCAGCAGCTCTCTAGCGGGTTACAATGAGCAGTTCTTC
TRBV7-9	.	TRBJ2-2	TRBD2	16	CASRLTSGGNTGELFF	TGTGCCAGCAGACTGACTAGCGGAGGCAACACCGGGGAGCTGTTTTTT
TRBV4-2	once	TRBJ1-2	TRBD1	17	CASSLSRRDRLLYGYTF	TGTGCCAGCAGCCTATCCCGCCGGGACAGGCTGTTATATGGCTACACCTTC
TRBV9	few	TRBJ1-6	.	16	CASSVGRSSYNSPLHF	TGTGCCAGCAGCGTGGGGAGGAGCTCCTATAATTCACCCCTCCACTTT
TRBV14	.	TRBJ2-2	.	15	CASSLLLVDTGELFF	TGTGCCAGCAGCCTCCTGCTAGTGGATACCGGGGAGCTGTTTTTT
TRBV7-6	.	TRBJ2-7	TRBD1	15	CASSLNQGVTYEQYF	TGTGCCAGCAGCTTAAACCAGGGGGTCACCTACGAGCAGTACTTC
TRBV18	.	TRBJ2-7	.	13	CASSPGSDYEQYF	TGTGCCAGCTCCCCAGGGTCAGACTACGAGCAGTACTTC
TRBV7-6	.	TRBJ2-2	TRBD2	17	CASSLGVAGVGAGELFF	TGTGCCAGCAGCTTAGGGGTAGCGGGAGTTGGTGCCGGGGAGCTGTTTTTT
TRBV9	.	TRBJ2-1	.	15	CASSVQGTTYNEQFF	TGTGCCAGCAGCGTTCAGGGGACTACCTACAATGAGCAGTTCTTC
TRBV11-2	.	TRBJ2-3	TRBD1	15	CASSLGQGFPDTQYF	TGTGCCAGCAGCTTGGGACAGGGATTTCCAGATACGCAGTATTTT
TRBV2	once	TRBJ2-1	.	17	CASSEYPPGNSYNEQFF	TGTGCCAGCAGTGAATATCCCCCGGGGAACTCCTACAATGAGCAGTTCTTC
TRBV2	.	TRBJ1-3	.	14	CASSRLTAGNTIYF	TGTGCCAGCAGCAGACTGACGGCTGGAAACACCATATATTTT
TRBV13	.	TRBJ1-4	TRBD1	16	CASSLGGQGADEKLFF	TGTGCCAGCAGCTTAGGAGGACAGGGGGCTGATGAAAAACTGTTTTTT
TRBV10-3	.	TRBJ2-5	.	16	CAISESTLAGLGTQYF	TGTGCCATCAGTGAGTCGACTTTGGCGGGGCTTGGGACCCAGTACTTC
TRBV5-1	.	TRBJ2-2	TRBD1	13	CASSLAGGGELFF	TGCGCCAGCAGCTTGGCAGGGGGCGGGGAGCTGTTTTTT
TRBV6-1	.	TRBJ1-1	TRBD1	15	CASSEEQGRRTEAFF	TGTGCCAGCAGTGAAGAACAGGGGAGGAGGACTGAAGCTTTCTTT
TRBV4-1	.	TRBJ2-4	TRBD1	16	CASSQGQFLAKNIQYF	TGCGCCAGCAGCCAGGGACAGTTTCTAGCCAAAAACATTCAGTACTTC
TRBV14	.	TRBJ2-5	.	15	CASSPLAGFRETQYF	TGTGCCAGCAGCCCTCTTGCGGGATTCCGGGAGACCCAGTACTTC
TRBV4-1	.	TRBJ2-7	TRBD2	16	CASSQGPTGGLNEQYF	TGCGCCAGCAGCCAAGGACCGACGGGAGGGCTCAACGAGCAGTACTTC
TRBV12-3/TRBV12-4	.	TRBJ2-7	.	13	CASSLDRSYEQYF	TGTGCCAGCAGTTTAGACAGAAGCTACGAGCAGTACTTC